The text below deals with one T cell receptor beta chain. The sample comes from a study of T cell changes during pregnancy in multiple sclerosis. The table came from immunoSEQ multiplex PCR; TCRdb's copy has only in-frame clones and leaves some out. The profile shows 85,000 to 130,000 clones, over 85% of them singletons. The clonotype originates from a female donor with multiple sclerosis, enrolled in a pregnancy study. The sample here was peripheral blood, taken in the second trimester of pregnancy.

The DNA of the CDR3 is TGTGCCAGCCGCCACATAGACGGGATGTCCTACGAGCAGTACTTC. It encodes CASRHIDGMSYEQYF. This chain uses TRBV5-5 with TRBJ2-7, with D possibly being TRBD2 (5 bases). Germline V CDR1 and CDR2: SGHKS, YYEKEE (reference sequence). Trimming left V 7 bases short and J 1 base short, with 18 bases between. The CDR3 is made up of 15 amino acids.